Listed here are 21 T cell receptor beta chains from one sample, sequenced in a study of metastatic and nonmetastatic thyroid tumors (TCRdb year 2020). Libraries were built with PCR. Instrument used: Illumina HiSeq 4000. TCRdb redid the processing of the public reads, applying fastp at Q25 and MiXCR, and retained in-frame beta chains. Counted in this sample were roughly 40,000 clones; 9.5% to 13% of them appeared once. The ten largest account for roughly 9% of the sample. No treatment had been received by any patient before thyroid surgery. The sequenced material came from blood. The receptors were gathered from a male donor with papillary thyroid cancer or a benign thyroid nodule (not recorded which). Some clones in this sample may be carry-over from other donors' samples.

This clone was recorded many times. The chain recombines TRBV28 with TRBJ2-1; 9 bases align to TRBD1. The CDR3 has 14 amino acids. Germline V gives CDR1 MDHEN, CDR2 SYDVKM. Trimming cost V 8 bases and J 8 bases; bases outside gene matches: 10. The CDR3 DNA reads TGTGCCAGCTCCCGGGACAGGGTTAAGTATGAGCAGTTCTTC. Amino acid sequence: CASSRDRVKYEQFF.

This clone was counted at least ten times. This chain connects TRBV28 to TRBJ1-6; D possibly corresponds to TRBD1 (5 bases). Germline CDR1 and CDR2: MDHEN and SYDVKM. CDR3 length: 13 residues. V was clipped by 10 bases and J by 6 bases, with 13 bases between them. CDR3 sequence (DNA): TGTGCCACTCAGGGTTTCCCTAATTCACCCCTCCACTTT. This translates into CATQGFPNSPLHF.

This clone was detected ten times or more. The V and J genes are TRBV20-1 and TRBJ2-1; 11 nucleotides agree with TRBD2. Germline loops: CDR1 DFQATT, CDR2 SNEGSKA (reference sequence). Trimming took 0 bases from V and 9 from J; bases not matched to a gene: 10. There are 16 residues in the CDR3. This CDR3 is CSARDQRLAGSGEQFF. The CDR3 DNA is TGCAGTGCTAGAGATCAACGACTAGCGGGATCGGGTGAGCAGTTCTTC.

This clone was recorded many times. The V and J genes are TRBV7-2 and TRBJ1-5; D is perhaps TRBD1 (6 bases). CDR3 length equals 14 residues. V gave up 5 bases and J gave up 4 bases, with 12 bases separating them. Germline V gene lookup returns CDR1 SGHTA and CDR2 FQGNSA. CDR3: CASSATGPNQPQHF. The CDR3 nucleotides are TGTGCCAGCAGCGCGACAGGACCAAATCAGCCCCAGCATTTT. The full variable domain, rest sourced from reference TRBV7-2 and TRBJ1-5, is GAGVSQSPSNKVTEKGKDVELRCDPISGHTALYWYRQSLGQGLEFLIYFQGNSAPDKSGLPSDRFSAERTGGSVSTLTIQRTQQEDSAVYLCASSATGPNQPQHFGDGTRLSIL.

This clone was recorded at least ten times. The V gene is TRBV29-1, the J gene TRBJ1-2; 7 bases match TRBD1. The CDR3 length is 11 residues. J lost 6 bases, V lost 7 bases, and 5 bases had no gene match. Germline lookup yields CDR1 SQVTM and CDR2 ANQGSEA. The CDR3 DNA follows: TGCAGCGCCCTGACAGGGCATGGCTACACCTTC. Protein: CSALTGHGYTF.

A few counts support this clone. A much larger clonotype is one base distant, so this may be a read error. The sample contains more than one DNA sequence encoding this CDR3. The rearrangement uses TRBV5-6 and TRBJ2-5, with D possibly matching TRBD1 (6 bases). The germline V gene encodes CDR1 SGHDT and CDR2 YYEEEE. The CDR3 runs to 15 residues. CDR3 nucleotide sequence: TGTGCCAGCAGCTTGAAATGGGGGCCCCAAGAGACTCAGTACTTC. Its translation: CASSLKWGPQETQYF.

At least ten counts were recorded for this clone. In this CDR3 the conserved last residue, phenylalanine or tryptophan, is missing, so a read error is likely. This chain connects TRBV28 to TRBJ2-7, with TRBD2 matching over 8 bases. V was clipped by 3 bases and J by 0 bases; unmatched bases: 7. The germline V gene encodes CDR1 MDHEN and CDR2 SYDVKM. The CDR3 covers 16 residues. The CDR3 sequence is CASSLARGGISYEQYL. The CDR3 nucleotides are TGTGCCAGCAGTTTGGCACGGGGGGGGATCTCCTACGAGCAGTACCTC.

This clone was seen at least ten times. The chain is built from TRBV5-1 and TRBJ2-7; TRBD1 matches 7 bases. Trimming took 2 bases from V and 0 from J; bases not matched to a gene: 2. This CDR3 region has 14 residues. Germline values: CDR1 SGHRS, CDR2 YFSETQ. In DNA form, the CDR3 reads TGCGCCAGCAGCTTCGGGGACAGCTCCTACGAGCAGTACTTC. This encodes CASSFGDSSYEQYF.

This clone was counted a few times. V gene TRBV12-3 or TRBV12-4 combines with J gene TRBJ2-5; TRBD2 might be the D (7 bases). V was clipped by 8 bases and J by 5 bases, with 18 bases between them. This CDR3 comprises 14 residues. CDR3 bases: TGTGCCAGCGGGGGGGACAACCGGCCTGAGACCCAGTACTTC. It encodes CASGGDNRPETQYF.

This clone was counted ten times or more. The J gene is TRBJ2-1, the V gene TRBV10-3; D is uncertain. This CDR3 is built from 11 residues. In germline, CDR1 is ENHRY, CDR2 SYGVKD. With 4 bases removed from V and 5 bases from J, the gap between germline ends came to 3 bases. The DNA of the CDR3 is TGTGCCATCAGTGCAAACAATGAGCAGTTCTTC. Residues: CAISANNEQFF.

This clone came up many times. The chain recombines TRBV6-1 with TRBJ2-1, with TRBD1 matching 7 bases. The CDR3 contains 11 residues. Germline V CDR1 and CDR2: MNHNS, SASEGT. Trimming at V came to 6 bases and at J to 8 bases, leaving 1 base not matched to a gene. CDR3 amino acids: CASRQGYEQFF. CDR3 bases: TGTGCCAGCAGACAGGGGTATGAGCAGTTCTTC.

The chain carries TRBV11-2 and TRBJ2-5; D is uncertain. The germline gives CDR1 SGHAT, CDR2 FQNNGV. The CDR3 length is 12 residues. V gave up 5 bases and J gave up 5 bases, with 9 bases separating them. The CDR3 DNA follows: TGTGCCAGCAGCCTAGGCAGGGAGACCCAGTACTTC. This gives the protein CASSLGRETQYF.

The rearrangement links TRBV11-2 to TRBJ2-7, with TRBD1 identical over 7 bases. The ends lost 5 bases at V and 0 bases at J; junction bases unmatched: 10. The CDR3 has 16 residues. Germline CDR1 and CDR2: SGHAT and FQNNGV. The DNA for the CDR3 is TGTGCCAGCAGCGGGCGGACAGGCGGTTACTCCTACGAGCAGTACTTC. Translated, it gives CASSGRTGGYSYEQYF.

A few counts support this clone. The chain is built from TRBV5-6 and TRBJ1-2; perhaps TRBD1 as D (5 bases). The V end was cut by 3 bases, the J end by 7 bases, with 19 bases between. The CDR3 is 15 residues long. Germline V CDR1 and CDR2: SGHDT, YYEEEE. CDR3 sequence (DNA): TGTGCCAGCAGCTCAGGTCGTTTCGGGGGTGGTGGCTACACCTTC. It is translated as CASSSGRFGGGGYTF. The whole variable domain, filled in from reference TRBV5-6 and TRBJ1-2, reads DAGVTQSPTHLIKTRGQQVTLRCSPKSGHDTVSWYQQALGQGPQFIFQYYEEEERQRGNFPDRFSGHQFPNYSSELNVNALLLGDSALYLCASSSGRFGGGGYTFGSGTRLTVV.

There are many counts of this clone. This sequence may be a read error, since a much larger clone differs from it by one base. As the CDR3 is not closed by the conserved phenylalanine or tryptophan, this likely results from a read error. The chain has TRBV6-1 and TRBJ1-1, with D possibly TRBD1 on 6 matching bases. The CDR3 sequence is 15 residues long. V was pared by 3 bases and J by 4 bases, with 15 bases between. The germline V gene has CDR1 MNHNS and CDR2 SASEGT. The chain's CDR3 is CASSDGRGGATEAFS. CDR3 sequence (DNA): TGTGCCAGCAGTGATGGTAGGGGGGGGGCCACTGAAGCTTTCTCT.

Many counts were recorded for this clone. No conserved phenylalanine or tryptophan ends this CDR3, so it is likely a read error. The DNA is omitted, as the CDR3 cannot be located on it reliably, and the CDR3 follows TCRdb's listing. The V and J genes are TRBV20-1 and TRBJ2-1; TRBD1 is the table's D call and was not checked against the DNA. Germline values: CDR1 DFQATT, CDR2 SNEGSKA (reference sequence). The CDR3 length equals 10 residues, ends included. The CDR3 reads CSASGIGIIL.

This clone appeared many times. The V gene is TRBV6-1, the J gene TRBJ2-3; D not certain. CDR3 size: 10 residues. Germline V gene data show CDR1 as MNHNS and CDR2 as SASEGT. The V end lost 10 bases, the J end lost 6 bases, and 8 bases lay between the germline ends. The CDR3 loop is CATNMDTQYF. The CDR3 DNA reads TGTGCCACCAACATGGATACGCAGTATTTT.

This clone occurred many times. Just one base apart from a much larger clone, this may be a read error. Additional DNA sequences in this sample encode the identical CDR3. The chain uses TRBV6-2 or TRBV6-3 and TRBJ2-5; D is perhaps TRBD2 (5 bases). The CDR3 contains 11 residues. Germline assignment: CDR1 MNHEY and CDR2 SVGEGT. V lost 9 bases to trimming and J lost 5 bases, with 10 bases between them. The CDR3 region is CASRRQETQYF. The CDR3 region has the DNA TGTGCCAGTCGGAGGCAGGAGACCCAGTACTTC.

There are many counts of this clone. The chain is built from TRBV11-2 and TRBJ2-7, with a possible D match to TRBD2 (6 bases). Germline CDR1 and CDR2: SGHAT and FQNNGV. Between the trimmed V and J ends, which lost 5 bases and 7 bases, there was a span of 15 bases. The CDR3 covers 13 residues. The CDR3 spells CASSNRREGEQYF. The CDR3 coding sequence is TGTGCCAGCAGCAACAGGAGGGAAGGAGAGCAGTACTTC.

This clone appeared many times. CDR3 nucleotide sequence: TGTGCCAGCACCCTTAACCCACAGCCCAGAGGTAATGAGCAGTTCTTC. It yields the protein CASTLNPQPRGNEQFF. V and J are TRBV7-9 and TRBJ2-1; no clear D. Trimming left V 7 bases short and J 7 bases short, with 23 bases between. This CDR3 has 16 amino acids. The V gene's germline CDR1 is SEHNR and CDR2 FQNEAQ (reference sequence).

Many counts were recorded for this clone. This chain links TRBV7-9 with TRBJ2-2; 11 bases are a match to TRBD2. The CDR3 has 19 amino acids. The germline CDR1 and CDR2 sequences are SEHNR and FQNEAQ (reference sequence). V dropped 5 bases and J dropped 7; count of bases not matched to a gene: 18. Here the CDR3 DNA reads TGTGCCAGCAGCCTTTTAGAGGTAGCGGGAGGGCCGTTAGTCGGGGAGCTGTTTTTT. This translates into CASSLLEVAGGPLVGELFF. The variable domain in full, completed from reference TRBV7-9 and TRBJ2-2, reads DTGVSQNPRHKITKRGQNVTFRCDPISEHNRLYWYRQTLGQGPEFLTYFQNEAQLEKSRLLSDRFSAERPKGSFSTLEIQRTEQGDSAMYLCASSLLEVAGGPLVGELFFGEGSRLTVL.